These T cell receptor beta chains were read from a single sample in a study of cytomegalovirus exposure and HLA in healthy donors. Profiling relied on immunoSEQ multiplex PCR, and the TCRdb table lists in-frame clones only, not all of them. The sample includes 100,000 to 150,000 clones, around 8.5% of them seen just once. Sample: PBMCs. These receptors were taken from a middle-aged man in good health and CMV-seronegative. CDR3s include the opening cysteine and the closing phenylalanine or tryptophan. D genes are given only for firm matches. Only some rows state a clone size, as once, few, many or a class for expanded clones.

size | D | J | V | DNA | CDR3
NA | NA | TRBJ1-5 | TRBV21-1 | TGTGCCAGCAGCAAATCCCGGCGGGTAACGAGGGATCAGCCCCAGCATTTT | CASSKSRRVTRDQPQHF
few | NA | TRBJ1-2 | TRBV6-5 | TGTGCCAGCAGTCCCCGACAGGAAGGTCATGGCTACACCTTC | CASSPRQEGHGYTF
NA | NA | TRBJ1-1 | TRBV6-1 | TGTGCCAGCAGTGAATTAAGCAGGGCTGAAGCTTTCTTT | CASSELSRAEAFF
NA | TRBD1 | TRBJ2-7 | TRBV27 | TGTGCCAGCAGTCCCCGAGGTCAGGGGGCTGACGAGCAGTACTTC | CASSPRGQGADEQYF
few | NA | TRBJ2-5 | TRBV27 | TGTGCCAGCAGCACAATACAGGGGAGGATCGAGACCCAGTACTTC | CASSTIQGRIETQYF
NA | NA | TRBJ2-5 | TRBV20-1 | TGCAGTGCAGGGGTCCAAGAGACCCAGTACTTC | CSAGVQETQYF
few | NA | TRBJ2-7 | TRBV2 | TGTGCCAGCAGTAGGGGCGACTACGAGCAGTACTTC | CASSRGDYEQYF
few | NA | TRBJ1-5 | TRBV10-3 | TGTGCCATCAGTGAGTCAGGGGGGGCGGGTGGACAGCCCCAGCATTTT | CAISESGGAGGQPQHF
NA | TRBD1 | TRBJ2-7 | TRBV7-9 | TGTGCCAGCAGCTCGATCTCCGGGACAGGGTCTGGCGAGCAGTACTTC | CASSSISGTGSGEQYF
few | TRBD2 | TRBJ2-3 | TRBV6-1 | TGTGCCAGCAGTGAACTGAGCGGGGGGCCTTCGGGAGGTACGCAGTATTTT | CASSELSGGPSGGTQYF
few | TRBD1 | TRBJ1-2 | TRBV19 | TGTGCCAGTAGTGCCGGGACAGGGGTTGGCTACACCTTC | CASSAGTGVGYTF
few | TRBD2 | TRBJ2-1 | TRBV6-5 | TGTGCCAGCAGTTATATTAGCGGGTTATACAATGAGCAGTTCTTC | CASSYISGLYNEQFF
few | NA | TRBJ2-7 | TRBV29-1 | TGCAGCGTTGACACAGGGAACTACGAGCAGTACTTC | CSVDTGNYEQYF
NA | TRBD2 | TRBJ2-7 | TRBV2 | TGTGCCAGCAGGGAAACGGGACTAGGTCGGTACGAGCAGTACTTC | CASRETGLGRYEQYF
NA | TRBD1 | TRBJ1-1 | TRBV7-8 | TGTGCCAGCAGCCCTCCCGGACAGGTGCGAACTGAAGCTTTCTTT | CASSPPGQVRTEAFF
few | NA | TRBJ2-1 | TRBV7-2 | TGTGCCAGCAGCTTAGTAAGGGGTACCTCCTACAATGAGCAGTTCTTC | CASSLVRGTSYNEQFF
NA | TRBD1 | TRBJ1-6 | TRBV11-2 | TGTGCCAGCAGCTTAGCGACAGGGGGCGGGTATTCACCCCTCCACTTT | CASSLATGGGYSPLHF
few | TRBD1 | TRBJ1-2 | TRBV25-1 | TGTGCCAGCAGTGGTTCAGGGGGCTGGGATGGCTACACCTTC | CASSGSGGWDGYTF
few | TRBD2 | TRBJ2-2 | TRBV27 | TGTGCCAGCTCCCAGCGGGGGGTTATCGGGGAGCTGTTTTTT | CASSQRGVIGELFF
NA | TRBD1 | TRBJ1-1 | TRBV6-1 | TGTGCCAGCGAAGGGACAGAAGGCGGCACTGAAGCTTTCTTT | CASEGTEGGTEAFF
few | NA | TRBJ1-2 | TRBV5-1 | TGCGCCAGCAGCTTTGGAGGCGCGGAATATGGCTACACCTTC | CASSFGGAEYGYTF
few | TRBD2 | TRBJ2-1 | TRBV7-9 | TGTGCCAGCAGCTTGCGGGGGGGCTCCTACAATGAGCAGTTCTTC | CASSLRGGSYNEQFF
few | NA | TRBJ2-5 | TRBV28 | TGTGCCAGCAGTTTTAGCACGGGGGTTGAAGTAGAAGAGACCCAGTACTTC | CASSFSTGVEVEETQYF
NA | NA | TRBJ2-2 | TRBV27 | TGTGCCAGCAGTTCTAGCAGCCGGGCCGGGGAGCTGTTTTTT | CASSSSSRAGELFF
NA | NA | TRBJ1-5 | TRBV19 | TGTGCCAGTAGTATGGCCTGGGACACCCAGCATTTT | CASSMAWDTQHF